Given below is one TCR beta chain in context. This clonotype showed up just a few times. Its antigen specificity is not known. There are no base qualities to consult, and no much larger clone falls within one base. This entry is derived from a study of blood T cells in healthy people across ages (dated by TCRdb to between 2015 and 2016). Regarding the study in general: In model experiments, roughly one uniquely barcoded TCR beta cDNA molecule per two T cells was captured by template switching. Using the same blood draw, the study looked at two additional independent replicas of 1 million unique cDNA reads for two donors, one aged 18 to 30 and the other aged 80 or older. The donors were divided into four age groups: young (average approximately 17 years), middle-aged (approximately 39), aged (under 70) and long-lived (roughly 82). Donors of different ages were randomly distributed across sequencing lanes to avoid experimental bias. To track age-related changes in TCR beta repertoire diversity, the study relied on deep sequencing normalized with unique cDNA molecular identifiers. The study at large found these results: As age increased, observed TCR beta diversity per million T cells dropped in a roughly linear way, and a significant reduction was already evident by age around 41. Bulk unsorted PBMC profiling prevented conclusive comparison of naive and antigen-experienced compartments. Total diversity estimates from one million sequenced T cells were considered lower bounds and underestimates. Because donor CMV infection status was unknown, age-related changes in expanded clonotypes were potentially confounded. A strong correlation was found between observed TCR beta diversity and the percentage of naive T cells measured by flow cytometry. Compared with the aged group, the long-lived group had more naive CD4+ T cells, fewer expanded clones and increased TCR diversity, suggesting age selection.

Donors were 39 systemically healthy Caucasian individuals from Russia aged 6 to 90 years. Each donor gave 8 to 10 milliliters of peripheral blood, collected into EDTA-treated Vacutainer tubes. PBMCs were isolated by Ficoll-Paque density-gradient centrifugation, with at least 7 million obtained per sample. Trizol reagent was used to extract total RNA from the PBMCs, yielding at least 5.5 micrograms per sample. For every donor, flow cytometry on a PBMC aliquot measured the percentage of naive CD45RAhigh/CD27high T cells. The library relied on 5' RACE. Sequencing instrument: Illumina HiSeq 2500. A second PCR of about 7 to 12 cycles was run with a J-beta primer mix and a sample-barcoded 5' primer. Each TCR beta cDNA molecule received a unique molecular identifier from a template-switch 5' adaptor carrying 12 random nucleotides. At least 2.5 million CDR3-containing paired-end reads were obtained from each sample. The Mint cDNA synthesis kit, primed by a TRBC-specific oligonucleotide, was used to synthesize first-strand cDNA from all RNA. Following uracil-DNA glycosylase treatment, all cDNA underwent a first 18-cycle PCR with the universal primers M1SS and BC2_uni_R. The study's processing was this. Normalization of each sample was performed by random selection of 1 million high-quality reads, each carrying a distinct molecular identifier. Instead of being binned into consensus sequences, reads that shared molecular identifiers were thrown out. CDR3 identification, clonotype clustering and error correction used MiTCR with a Q25 quality threshold and the strictest error-elimination algorithm. A nonparametric unseen species model using Euler transformation provided a lower-bound estimate of total TCR beta diversity. TCRdb handled the public reads itself, with Q25 trimming in fastp and clone calling in MiXCR, and kept productive beta chains. Here each entry gathers all rows of one CDR3 protein and keeps the most common genes and DNA. TCRdb, not the original authors, processed these V and J calls. Counted in this sample were roughly 900,000 distinct CDR3 sequences; 25% to 30% of them appeared once. Roughly 17% of the sample is taken by the ten largest.

The germline V gene yields SGHTA for CDR1 and FQGNSA for CDR2. From its cysteine to its phenylalanine, the CDR3 spans 15 amino acids. Only CDR3 DNA is held: 45 bases, read in frame from base 1. This clonotype was sampled from a woman at least 80 years old in good health. Specimen: blood. The chain links TRBV7-2 with TRBJ2-7; the junction holds 7 bases that match TRBD2. Gene TRBJ2-4 matches the end of the DNA better, so the J call may be wrong. The CDR3 protein is CASSTIWGGENIQYF. The nucleotide sequence reads TGTGCCAGCAGCACAATCTGGGGAGGGGAGAACATTCAGTACTTC.